This TCR beta chain was observed in a study of glioma-infiltrating T cells after dendritic cell vaccination. General study results and limits: TCR clonality showed no direct relationship with survival.

CDR3 length equals 13 residues. Germline V lookup: CDR1 LNHDA, CDR2 SQIVND (reference sequence). Trimming took 11 bases from V and 7 from J; bases not matched to a gene: 8. Time point in this sample: after dendritic cell vaccination, including at tumor progression/relapse. Concerning this clone: As yet, its antigen is unknown.

The assay was immunoSEQ multiplex PCR, and TCRdb's table has in-frame clones only and misses some. The sample lists about 94,000 clones; 75% to 90% were seen once. Sequencing was performed on blood, taken after dendritic cell vaccination. This receptor was taken from a human donor with glioblastoma. V gene TRBV19 combines with J gene TRBJ2-1, with 10 bases that match TRBD1. The CDR3 region has the DNA TGTGCCGGAAGGGACAGGGGAACTAATGAGCAGTTCTTC. It yields the protein CAGRDRGTNEQFF.